The clone carrying this T cell receptor (beta chain) was observed many times. Its antigen is undetermined. This sample is drawn from a study of T cell repertoires in cytomegalovirus infection. Study overall: CMV infection and matching HLA type were both indicated by public TCR beta signatures. Whole-study findings and limits: Using cumulative public TCR beta family frequency, the authors identified those who carried CMV together with the relevant HLA. HLA-C-restricted CMV clonotypes gave the most frequent clonotype in two of eight donors.

V was pared by 1 base and J by 6 bases, with 8 bases of the junction left unmatched. From germline, CDR1 is SGHAT and CDR2 FQNNGV. This CDR3 contains 15 residues. TCRdb fed the reads into MiXCR, producing one record per CDR3 protein. This table has about 24,000 distinct CDR3 sequences, 22% appearing once. The sequencing used CD8+ T cells from cultured PBMCs, collected from culture after CMV antigen stimulation. The TCR sequence derives from a human donor in good health (CMV status not recorded). Some clones in this sample may be carry-over from other donors' samples. The rearrangement uses TRBV11-2 and TRBJ2-7, with TRBD2 matching 8 bases. The CDR3: CASSLGSAGGTEQYF. The CDR3 DNA reads TGTGCCAGCAGCTTAGGTTCTGCGGGGGGAACCGAGCAGTACTTC.